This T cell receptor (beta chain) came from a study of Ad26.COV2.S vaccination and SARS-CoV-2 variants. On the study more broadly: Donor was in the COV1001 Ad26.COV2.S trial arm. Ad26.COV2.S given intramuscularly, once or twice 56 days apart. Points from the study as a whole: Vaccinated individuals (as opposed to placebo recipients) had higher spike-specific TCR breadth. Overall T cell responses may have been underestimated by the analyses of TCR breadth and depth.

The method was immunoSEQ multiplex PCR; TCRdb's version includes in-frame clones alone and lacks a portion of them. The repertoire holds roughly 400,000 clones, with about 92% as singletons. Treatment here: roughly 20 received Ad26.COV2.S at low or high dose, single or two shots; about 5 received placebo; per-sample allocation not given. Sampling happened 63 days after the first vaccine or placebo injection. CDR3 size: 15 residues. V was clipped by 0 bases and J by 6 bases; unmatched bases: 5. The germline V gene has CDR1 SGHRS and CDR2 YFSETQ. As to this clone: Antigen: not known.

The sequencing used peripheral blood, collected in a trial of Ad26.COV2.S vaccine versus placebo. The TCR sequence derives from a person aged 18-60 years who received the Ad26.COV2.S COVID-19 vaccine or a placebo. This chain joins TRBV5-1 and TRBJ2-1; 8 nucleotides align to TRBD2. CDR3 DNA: TGCGCCAGCAGCTTGGTGTCGGGGGGGCCCAATGAGCAGTTCTTC. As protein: CASSLVSGGPNEQFF.